Below are 17 T cell receptor beta chains sequenced from a single sample in a study of Graves' ophthalmopathy and Graves' hyperthyroidism. RNA transcripts provided the template for amplifying TCR beta CDR3 regions. An opening RT-PCR round employed HTBI primers and preceded a second-round multiplex PCR. TCRdb fed the multiplex PCR reads into MiXCR, producing one record per CDR3 protein. The sample holds about 1.1 million distinct CDR3 sequences, 35% to 45% seen once. The sequencing sample was made of peripheral blood or thyroid tissue (not recorded which). All receptors derive from an adult man with Graves' hyperthyroidism.

This clonotype was detected only once. The chain recombines TRBV20-1 with TRBJ1-5; weak D call: TRBD1 (5 bases). CDR3 length: 14 residues. In germline, CDR1 is DFQATT, CDR2 SNEGSKA (reference sequence). In DNA, the CDR3 is TGCATCCCGATGAGGCGGGGCCAAGGTCAGCCCCAGCATTTT. Amino acids: CIPMRRGQGQPQHF.

In this sample, this clonotype turned up a few times. The chain recombines TRBV29-1 with TRBJ1-1; 7 nucleotides line up with TRBD1. Germline values: CDR1 SQVTM, CDR2 ANQGSEA. This CDR3 contains 12 residues. The ends lost 6 bases at V and 3 bases at J; junction bases unmatched: 4. Written as DNA, the CDR3 is TGCAGCGTACGGGACAGCTACACTGAAGCTTTCTTT. This translates into CSVRDSYTEAFF.

For this clonotype: A much larger clone lies a single base off, so this may be a read error. The chain recombines TRBV10-3 with TRBJ1-1; possibly TRBD1 for D (5 bases). The V and J ends lost 6 bases and 5 bases respectively, with 10 bases between them. The CDR3 sequence is 12 residues long. Germline values: CDR1 ENHRY, CDR2 SYGVKD. DNA for the CDR3: TGTGCCATCAGAAACGGGGGGACTGAAGCTTTCTTT. Encoded protein: CAIRNGGTEAFF.

This clonotype was counted a few times. This may be a read error, as it is one base from a much larger clone. The gene calls are TRBV5-4 and TRBJ2-5; 7 nucleotides line up with TRBD1. V lost 6 bases, J lost 3 bases, and 8 bases stayed unmatched. This CDR3 region has 14 residues. Germline V lookup: CDR1 SGHNT, CDR2 YYREEE (reference sequence). CDR3 sequence: CASTLEDREETQYF. The DNA of the CDR3 is TGTGCCAGCACCCTCGAAGACAGGGAAGAGACCCAGTACTTC. Full variable domain (outside the CDR3, taken from reference TRBV5-4 and TRBJ2-5): ETGVTQSPTHLIKTRGQQVTLRCSSQSGHNTVSWYQQALGQGPQFIFQYYREEENGRGNFPPRFSGLQFPNYSSELNVNALELDDSALYLCASTLEDREETQYFGPGTRLLVL.

V usage is TRBV7-8 and J usage is TRBJ1-3; 7 bases fit TRBD1. CDR1 is SGHVS and CDR2 is FQNEAQ in the germline V gene. The ends lost 6 bases at V and 2 bases at J; junction bases unmatched: 4. The CDR3 covers 14 residues. The CDR3 reads CASSLTGAGNTIYF. CDR3 DNA: TGTGCCAGCAGTCTCACAGGGGCTGGAAACACCATATATTTT.

This clonotype showed up many times. The gene calls are TRBV9 and TRBJ1-5, with no clear D. Trimming removed 0 bases from V and 5 bases from J, with 9 bases in between. Germline CDR1 and CDR2: SGDLS and YYNGEE. The CDR3 has 14 amino acids. The DNA of the CDR3 is TGTGCCAGCAGCGTAGGAGGAGGAGATCAGCCCCAGCATTTT. It is translated as CASSVGGGDQPQHF.

This clonotype was seen repeatedly, ten times or more. This sequence joins TRBV7-2 and TRBJ2-6, with 11 bases lining up with TRBD2. Trimming removed 5 bases from V and 0 bases from J; junction bases left unmatched: 9. Germline V gives CDR1 SGHTA, CDR2 FQGNSA. The length of the CDR3 is 19 residues. The CDR3 here is CASSRNLGTSGSGANVLTF. DNA for the CDR3: TGTGCCAGCAGCCGAAATCTCGGGACTAGCGGCTCTGGGGCCAACGTCCTGACTTTC.

The rearrangement joins TRBV10-1 to TRBJ1-1, with unresolved D. CDR1 is WNHNN, CDR2 SYGVQD, per germline (reference sequence). V lost 3 bases, J lost 1 base, and 9 bases lay in between. The CDR3 runs 14 residues. This chain's CDR3 is CASSESPSNTEAFF. The CDR3 region has the DNA TGCGCCAGCAGTGAATCTCCTTCGAACACTGAAGCTTTCTTT.

The chain combines TRBV10-3 with TRBJ2-3, with D possibly matching TRBD2 (6 bases). Looked up from germline, CDR1 is ENHRY and CDR2 is SYGVKD. The CDR3 loop spans 14 amino acids. V shed 10 bases and J shed 0 bases, with 14 bases lying between them. CDR3 sequence reads: CATSPGTSTDTQYF. The CDR3 nucleotides are TGTGCCACTTCCCCCGGGACTAGCACAGATACGCAGTATTTT.

This clonotype showed up many times. The rearrangement links TRBV19 to TRBJ1-2; TRBD1 matches at 9 bases. Germline loops: CDR1 LNHDA, CDR2 SQIVND (reference sequence). CDR3 length equals 12 residues. V lost 10 bases to trimming and J lost 6 bases; unmatched junction nucleotides: 6. CDR3 DNA: TGTGCCACCTCGGACAGGGGCGATGGCTACACCTTC. Translating it yields CATSDRGDGYTF.

This clonotype has at least ten counts. This rearrangement joins TRBV29-1 to TRBJ1-5, with a weak D call TRBD1 (5 bases). From germline, CDR1 is SQVTM and CDR2 ANQGSEA. The CDR3 runs to 13 residues. V lost 6 bases, J lost 5 bases, and 14 bases lay in between. The CDR3 sequence is CSVRLGPYQPQHF. The CDR3 DNA is TGCAGCGTCCGTCTGGGGCCCTATCAGCCCCAGCATTTT. The full variable domain, with the rest looked up from reference TRBV29-1 and TRBJ1-5, is SAVISQKPSRDICQRGTSLTIQCQVDSQVTMMFWYRQQPGQSLTLIATANQGSEATYESGFVIDKFPISRPNLTFSTLTVSNMSPEDSSIYLCSVRLGPYQPQHFGDGTRLSIL.

V gene TRBV7-3 combines with J gene TRBJ2-3, with D possibly matching TRBD1 (5 bases). V gave up 5 bases and J gave up 1 base, with 7 bases separating them. CDR3 size: 13 residues. Per the germline V gene, CDR1 is SGHTA and CDR2 is FQGTGA. CDR3 sequence (DNA): TGTGCCAGCAGCCCACAGGGCACAGATACGCAGTATTTT. Protein product: CASSPQGTDTQYF.

The chain is built from TRBV7-9 and TRBJ1-5; weak D call: TRBD1 (5 bases). The length of the CDR3 is 17 residues. The germline CDR1 and CDR2 sequences are SEHNR and FQNEAQ (reference sequence). V was shortened by 5 bases and J by 5 bases, with 22 bases between the two germline ends. The CDR3 DNA reads TGTGCCAGCAGCGATGACAGCAGGCTATTGGGGGATCAGCCCCAGCATTTT. Its translation: CASSDDSRLLGDQPQHF. The full variable domain, rest sourced from reference TRBV7-9 and TRBJ1-5, is DTGVSQNPRHKITKRGQNVTFRCDPISEHNRLYWYRQTLGQGPEFLTYFQNEAQLEKSRLLSDRFSAERPKGSFSTLEIQRTEQGDSAMYLCASSDDSRLLGDQPQHFGDGTRLSIL.

This clonotype was counted at least ten times. The CDR3, as DNA: TGCAGGCCGGGACAGGGGGATGAAAAACTGTTTTTT. Translation gives CRPGQGDEKLFF. V usage is TRBV29-1 and J usage is TRBJ1-4; TRBD1 agrees at 11 bases. Germline values: CDR1 SQVTM, CDR2 ANQGSEA. The CDR3 contains 12 residues.

Remarks on this clonotype: One junction end disagrees with the germline gene, perhaps due to a read error. The gene calls are TRBV24-1 and TRBJ2-2, with D maybe TRBD1 (7 bases). Germline values: CDR1 KGHDR, CDR2 SFDVKD. This CDR3 spans 21 amino acids. CDR3 bases: TGTGCCACCAGTGATTTCCGGGGGCGACAGGGCAAGCGGAGGAACGCCGGGGAGCTGTTTTTT. Protein: CATSDFRGRQGKRRNAGELFF.

This clonotype occurred many times. V is TRBV7-9 and J is TRBJ1-2, with D unresolved. CDR1 and CDR2 (germline): SEHNR, FQNEAQ (reference sequence). The ends were cut back, 6 bases at V and 6 bases at J, with 14 bases in the middle. The CDR3 consists of 13 residues. CDR3 nucleotide sequence: TGTGCCAGCAGACCTACAAAGACACATGGCTACACCTTC. The encoded protein is CASRPTKTHGYTF. Combining the CDR3 with reference TRBV7-9 and TRBJ1-2 gives the whole variable domain DTGVSQNPRHKITKRGQNVTFRCDPISEHNRLYWYRQTLGQGPEFLTYFQNEAQLEKSRLLSDRFSAERPKGSFSTLEIQRTEQGDSAMYLCASRPTKTHGYTFGSGTRLTVV.

This sequence joins TRBV20-1 and TRBJ2-3; 7 positions agree with TRBD2. Germline-derived CDR1 and CDR2 are DFQATT and SNEGSKA (reference sequence). V was clipped by 5 bases and J by 1 base; unmatched bases: 6. There are 14 residues in the CDR3. The DNA of the CDR3 is TGCAGTGCTCCGAATAGCGGGCGCACAGATACGCAGTATTTT. This translates into CSAPNSGRTDTQYF.